Listed below are T cell receptor beta chains from one sample, sequenced in a study of cytomegalovirus exposure and HLA in healthy donors. Clones were read by immunoSEQ multiplex PCR, and TCRdb kept only the in-frame ones, dropping some. The data show about 100,000 clones, with around 10% seen just once and about 5.7% held by the top ten. Sequences were obtained from PBMCs. These receptors all come from a middle-aged man in good health and CMV-seropositive. Both conserved end residues are part of each CDR3. The order of the fields is J gene, V gene, D gene, clone size, CDR3 length, CDR3 protein, CDR3 DNA. A D gene is named only where the DNA matches it firmly. The listing skips clone size in some rows; elsewhere it reads once, few, many or a size class.

j_call: TRBJ1-5; v_call: TRBV10-3; d_call: TRBD1; clone_size: .; cdr3_length: 13; cdr3_aa: CAIQTGEDQPQHF; cdr3_nt: TGTGCCATCCAAACAGGGGAGGATCAGCCCCAGCATTTT
j_call: TRBJ1-2; v_call: TRBV4-2; d_call: .; clone_size: few; cdr3_length: 13; cdr3_aa: CASSQDQAYGYTF; cdr3_nt: TGTGCCAGCAGCCAAGATCAGGCCTATGGCTACACCTTC
j_call: TRBJ2-2; v_call: TRBV6-1; d_call: .; clone_size: .; cdr3_length: 16; cdr3_aa: CASSVPARMNTGELFF; cdr3_nt: TGTGCCAGCAGTGTCCCGGCGCGGATGAACACCGGGGAGCTGTTTTTT
j_call: TRBJ1-2; v_call: TRBV5-1; d_call: .; clone_size: .; cdr3_length: 15; cdr3_aa: CASSFDGQAGYGYTF; cdr3_nt: TGCGCCAGCAGCTTTGACGGTCAGGCTGGCTATGGCTACACCTTC
j_call: TRBJ1-2; v_call: TRBV7-9; d_call: .; clone_size: .; cdr3_length: 14; cdr3_aa: CASSLRDSPYGYTF; cdr3_nt: TGTGCCAGCAGCTTGCGCGACAGCCCCTATGGCTACACCTTC
j_call: TRBJ1-3; v_call: TRBV5-4; d_call: TRBD1; clone_size: few; cdr3_length: 16; cdr3_aa: CASSWTGGRAGNTIYF; cdr3_nt: TGTGCCAGCAGCTGGACAGGGGGCCGGGCTGGAAACACCATATATTTT
j_call: TRBJ2-5; v_call: TRBV19; d_call: .; clone_size: .; cdr3_length: 13; cdr3_aa: CASSIERERTQYF; cdr3_nt: TGTGCCAGTAGTATAGAGAGGGAGAGGACCCAGTACTTC
j_call: TRBJ2-5; v_call: TRBV18; d_call: .; clone_size: once; cdr3_length: 14; cdr3_aa: CASSPGTPQETQYF; cdr3_nt: TGTGCCAGCTCCCCCGGGACACCTCAAGAGACCCAGTACTTC
j_call: TRBJ2-5; v_call: TRBV6-6; d_call: .; clone_size: few; cdr3_length: 13; cdr3_aa: CASREANQETQYF; cdr3_nt: TGTGCCAGCAGGGAGGCGAACCAAGAGACCCAGTACTTC
j_call: TRBJ2-7; v_call: TRBV9; d_call: TRBD2; clone_size: .; cdr3_length: 16; cdr3_aa: CASSVLAGSSSYEQYF; cdr3_nt: TGTGCCAGCAGCGTACTAGCGGGATCGAGCTCCTACGAGCAGTACTTC
j_call: TRBJ2-5; v_call: TRBV28; d_call: TRBD2; clone_size: .; cdr3_length: 16; cdr3_aa: CASSLSQLADQETQYF; cdr3_nt: TGTGCCAGCAGTTTGAGCCAGCTAGCGGATCAAGAGACCCAGTACTTC
j_call: TRBJ2-3; v_call: TRBV23-1; d_call: .; clone_size: .; cdr3_length: 17; cdr3_aa: CASSQSMAGIVADTQYF; cdr3_nt: TGCGCCAGCAGTCAATCGATGGCAGGAATAGTTGCAGATACGCAGTATTTT
j_call: TRBJ2-3; v_call: TRBV9; d_call: TRBD2; clone_size: .; cdr3_length: 16; cdr3_aa: CASSVVTSGSLATQYF; cdr3_nt: TGTGCCAGCAGCGTCGTGACTAGCGGGAGTTTGGCTACGCAGTATTTT
j_call: TRBJ2-2; v_call: TRBV4-3; d_call: .; clone_size: .; cdr3_length: 16; cdr3_aa: CASSQVQAGDTGELFF; cdr3_nt: TGCGCCAGCAGCCAGGTCCAGGCCGGGGACACCGGGGAGCTGTTTTTT
j_call: TRBJ2-1; v_call: TRBV11-3; d_call: .; clone_size: .; cdr3_length: 13; cdr3_aa: CASSFNSLNEQFF; cdr3_nt: TGTGCCAGCAGCTTTAACTCTTTAAATGAGCAGTTCTTC
j_call: TRBJ1-2; v_call: TRBV10-3; d_call: .; clone_size: .; cdr3_length: 15; cdr3_aa: CAISGIGRGTNGYTF; cdr3_nt: TGTGCCATCAGTGGCATAGGACGGGGAACGAATGGCTACACCTTC
j_call: TRBJ2-1; v_call: TRBV4-2; d_call: .; clone_size: .; cdr3_length: 15; cdr3_aa: CASSQVRGTHNEQFF; cdr3_nt: TGTGCCAGCAGCCAAGTACGCGGAACCCACAATGAGCAGTTCTTC
j_call: TRBJ2-3; v_call: TRBV5-4; d_call: TRBD2; clone_size: few; cdr3_length: 13; cdr3_aa: CASSLAGEDTQYF; cdr3_nt: TGTGCCAGCAGCCTCGCGGGGGAGGATACGCAGTATTTT
j_call: TRBJ2-7; v_call: TRBV5-8; d_call: .; clone_size: .; cdr3_length: 12; cdr3_aa: CASSLSNYEQYF; cdr3_nt: TGTGCCAGCAGCTTATCTAACTACGAGCAGTACTTC
j_call: TRBJ1-1; v_call: TRBV7-9; d_call: .; clone_size: .; cdr3_length: 15; cdr3_aa: CASIGGARRNTEAFF; cdr3_nt: TGTGCCAGCATAGGGGGGGCGCGGAGGAACACTGAAGCTTTCTTT
j_call: TRBJ2-7; v_call: TRBV7-3; d_call: TRBD1; clone_size: .; cdr3_length: 15; cdr3_aa: CASSLGQGLHYEQYF; cdr3_nt: TGTGCCAGCAGTTTGGGACAGGGACTTCACTACGAGCAGTACTTC
j_call: TRBJ2-1; v_call: TRBV6-1; d_call: .; clone_size: few; cdr3_length: 14; cdr3_aa: CASSDWSSYNEQFF; cdr3_nt: TGTGCCAGCAGCGACTGGAGCTCCTACAATGAGCAGTTCTTC
j_call: TRBJ2-7; v_call: TRBV5-1; d_call: .; clone_size: .; cdr3_length: 15; cdr3_aa: CASSLERWSSYEQYF; cdr3_nt: TGCGCCAGCAGCTTGGAGCGGTGGAGCTCCTACGAGCAGTACTTC
j_call: TRBJ2-6; v_call: TRBV14; d_call: .; clone_size: .; cdr3_length: 18; cdr3_aa: CASSQVRVFNSGANVLTF; cdr3_nt: TGTGCCAGCAGCCAAGTGAGGGTTTTTAACTCTGGGGCCAACGTCCTGACTTTC
j_call: TRBJ2-5; v_call: TRBV11-3; d_call: TRBD2; clone_size: few; cdr3_length: 17; cdr3_aa: CASTLTNSRDYQETQYF; cdr3_nt: TGTGCCAGCACCTTAACCAACTCCCGGGACTATCAAGAGACCCAGTACTTC
j_call: TRBJ2-2; v_call: TRBV14; d_call: .; clone_size: .; cdr3_length: 14; cdr3_aa: CASSLSWSVGELFF; cdr3_nt: TGTGCCAGCAGCCTCTCCTGGAGTGTTGGGGAGCTGTTTTTT
j_call: TRBJ1-4; v_call: TRBV2; d_call: .; clone_size: few; cdr3_length: 12; cdr3_aa: CAISQGDEKLFF; cdr3_nt: TGTGCCATCTCACAGGGTGATGAAAAACTGTTTTTT
j_call: TRBJ2-7; v_call: TRBV28; d_call: .; clone_size: few; cdr3_length: 14; cdr3_aa: CASSTNRATYEQYF; cdr3_nt: TGTGCCAGCAGCACAAACAGGGCAACCTACGAGCAGTACTTC
j_call: TRBJ2-5; v_call: TRBV27; d_call: TRBD1; clone_size: .; cdr3_length: 16; cdr3_aa: CASRTIRGPVWETQYF; cdr3_nt: TGTGCCAGCAGAACAATCAGGGGGCCTGTTTGGGAGACCCAGTACTTC
j_call: TRBJ1-4; v_call: TRBV7-9; d_call: .; clone_size: .; cdr3_length: 16; cdr3_aa: CASSPAGSPPREKLFF; cdr3_nt: TGTGCCAGCAGCCCCGCGGGGTCCCCTCCTCGGGAAAAACTGTTTTTT
j_call: TRBJ1-5; v_call: TRBV2; d_call: TRBD1; clone_size: few; cdr3_length: 15; cdr3_aa: CASRMGQTSNQPQHF; cdr3_nt: TGTGCCAGCAGAATGGGACAGACGAGCAATCAGCCCCAGCATTTT
j_call: TRBJ2-7; v_call: TRBV5-1; d_call: TRBD1; clone_size: .; cdr3_length: 15; cdr3_aa: CASSLGGTGVHEQYF; cdr3_nt: TGCGCCAGCAGCTTGGGCGGGACAGGGGTACACGAGCAGTACTTC
j_call: TRBJ1-2; v_call: TRBV13; d_call: TRBD1; clone_size: few; cdr3_length: 17; cdr3_aa: CASSLGQGASWLYGYTF; cdr3_nt: TGTGCCAGCAGCCTGGGACAGGGGGCGAGTTGGTTGTATGGCTACACCTTC
j_call: TRBJ1-5; v_call: TRBV7-8; d_call: .; clone_size: .; cdr3_length: 13; cdr3_aa: CASSYGGNQPQHF; cdr3_nt: TGTGCCAGCAGCTACGGGGGAAATCAGCCCCAGCATTTT
j_call: TRBJ1-1; v_call: TRBV15; d_call: .; clone_size: .; cdr3_length: 13; cdr3_aa: CATSRGPSTQAFF; cdr3_nt: TGTGCCACCAGCAGAGGCCCGAGCACCCAAGCTTTCTTT
j_call: TRBJ2-3; v_call: TRBV10-3; d_call: TRBD1; clone_size: few; cdr3_length: 14; cdr3_aa: CAIRQGQSTDTQYF; cdr3_nt: TGTGCCATCAGACAGGGGCAGAGCACAGATACGCAGTATTTT
j_call: TRBJ2-2; v_call: TRBV4-1; d_call: TRBD2; clone_size: .; cdr3_length: 16; cdr3_aa: CASSGAGTSFPGELFF; cdr3_nt: TGCGCCAGCAGTGGGGCAGGGACTAGTTTCCCCGGGGAGCTGTTTTTT
j_call: TRBJ2-7; v_call: TRBV4-2; d_call: TRBD2; clone_size: .; cdr3_length: 16; cdr3_aa: CASSQGDLAGVNEQYF; cdr3_nt: TGTGCCAGCAGCCAAGGGGACTTAGCGGGAGTCAACGAGCAGTACTTC
j_call: TRBJ2-7; v_call: TRBV11-2; d_call: .; clone_size: .; cdr3_length: 16; cdr3_aa: CASSPHRVGGSYEQYF; cdr3_nt: TGTGCCAGCAGCCCACACAGGGTTGGGGGCTCCTACGAGCAGTACTTC
j_call: TRBJ2-1; v_call: TRBV9; d_call: TRBD2; clone_size: .; cdr3_length: 16; cdr3_aa: CASSSPGLAGWNEQFF; cdr3_nt: TGTGCCAGCAGCTCCCCCGGACTAGCGGGATGGAATGAGCAGTTCTTC
j_call: TRBJ2-7; v_call: TRBV7-9; d_call: .; clone_size: .; cdr3_length: 14; cdr3_aa: CASSLGTDTYEQYF; cdr3_nt: TGTGCCAGCAGCTTGGGGACTGATACCTACGAGCAGTACTTC